Here is one TCR beta chain with its context. Study processing details: Nucleated cell counts were estimated from reference gene primer amplification. The table came from immunoSEQ multiplex PCR; TCRdb's copy has only in-frame clones and leaves some out. V and J calls and clone size are those listed in that table; D and trimming were worked out from the DNA. Altogether roughly 190,000 clones are present, 86% being singletons, with the ten largest covering approximately 23%. This CDR3 spans 18 amino acids. Germline CDR1 SGDLS, CDR2 YYNGEE. Trimming at V came to 0 bases and at J to 3 bases, leaving 9 bases not matched to a gene. These data originate in a study of blood T cell repertoires in COVID-19. Across the study: Cohort 3 donors were reported recovered after two negative PCRs, clearance, or symptom resolution. Acute-phase and convalescent COVID-19 samples originated in the United States, Italy and Spain. In each case, the material was cDNA or gDNA derived from T cells, B-cell-depleted T cells, or PBMCs.

The TCR sequence derives from a woman aged 35 to 49 in a cohort exposed to, infected with or recovered from COVID-19 (not recorded which). The chain employs TRBV9 and TRBJ2-7; 13 bases map to TRBD2. The specimen was PBMCs or T cells enriched from blood (not recorded which). For the CDR3, the DNA is TGTGCCAGCAGCGTAGGGACTAGCGGGAGAGGTTCTGTCTACGAGCAGTACTTC. Residues: CASSVGTSGRGSVYEQYF.